This TCR beta chain was identified during a study of Ad26.COV2.S vaccination and SARS-CoV-2 variants. V was pared by 5 bases and J by 7 bases, with 16 bases between. The CDR3 totals 14 residues. Germline CDR1 KGHDR, CDR2 SFDVKD. Clones were sequenced by immunoSEQ multiplex PCR, and TCRdb holds only the in-frame ones, with some missing. The table lists around 170,000 clones, 87% of them singletons. For this clone: What it binds is not known.

Study observations and caveats: The analyses of TCR breadth and depth may have understated the size of total T cell responses. Vaccinees displayed broader spike-specific TCR repertoires than placebo recipients. CD8+ and CD4+ T cells specific for spike reportedly responded with substantial breadth after vaccination.

The clonotype originates from a human donor who had recovered from COVID-19. Sequenced material: peripheral blood, taken after recovery from COVID-19. V usage is TRBV24-1 and J usage is TRBJ1-2; tentatively, D is TRBD1 (6 bases). CDR3 loop: CATSGGQGVAGYTF. The CDR3 region has the DNA TGTGCCACCAGTGGGGGGCAAGGGGTTGCTGGCTACACCTTC.